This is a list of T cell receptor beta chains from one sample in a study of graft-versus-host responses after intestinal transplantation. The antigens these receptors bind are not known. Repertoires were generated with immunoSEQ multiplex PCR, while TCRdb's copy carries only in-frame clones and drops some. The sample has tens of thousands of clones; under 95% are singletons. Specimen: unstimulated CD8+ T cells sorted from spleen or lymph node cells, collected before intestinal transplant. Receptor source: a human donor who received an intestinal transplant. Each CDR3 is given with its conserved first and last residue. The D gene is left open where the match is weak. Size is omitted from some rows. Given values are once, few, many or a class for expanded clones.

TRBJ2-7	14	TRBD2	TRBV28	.	TGTGCCAGCCGTACGGCGGGGGGGCCCCCCGAGCAGTACTTC	CASRTAGGPPEQYF
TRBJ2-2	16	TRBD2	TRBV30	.	TGTGCCTGGAGACAAAAGCGGGGGGGCGGCACCGGGGAGCTGTTTTTT	CAWRQKRGGGTGELFF
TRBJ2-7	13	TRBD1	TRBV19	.	TGTGCCAGTACTCCGGGACAGGGGAGCGAGCAGTACTTC	CASTPGQGSEQYF
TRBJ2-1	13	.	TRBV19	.	TGTGCCAGTAGTCCCGGGACATACAATGAGCAGTTCTTC	CASSPGTYNEQFF
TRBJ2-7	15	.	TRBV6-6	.	TGTGCCAGCAGTTCCCTAGGGGGGGTCGCCTACGAGCAGTACTTC	CASSSLGGVAYEQYF
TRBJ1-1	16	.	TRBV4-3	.	TGCGCCAGCAGCCAAGATACGGCCGGAGTGAACACTGAAGCTTTCTTT	CASSQDTAGVNTEAFF
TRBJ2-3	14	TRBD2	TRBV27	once	TGTGCCAGCGGGCTAGCGGGGGCTCCCGATACGCAGTATTTT	CASGLAGAPDTQYF
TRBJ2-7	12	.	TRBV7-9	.	TGTGCCAGCAGCTGGACTGATTACGAGCAGTACTTC	CASSWTDYEQYF
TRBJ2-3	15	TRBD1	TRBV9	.	TGTGCCAGCAGCGACGGGACAGGTTCTTCAGATACGCAGTATTTT	CASSDGTGSSDTQYF
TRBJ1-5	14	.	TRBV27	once	TGTGCCAGCAGACCGGGGTGGGGCAATCAGCCCCAGCATTTT	CASRPGWGNQPQHF
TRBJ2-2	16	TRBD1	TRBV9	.	TGTGCCAGCAGCCCCGGGGACAGGCCAAACACCGGGGAGCTGTTTTTT	CASSPGDRPNTGELFF
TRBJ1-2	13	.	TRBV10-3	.	TGTGCCATCAGGAGCGCAGGGAACTATGGCTACACCTTC	CAIRSAGNYGYTF
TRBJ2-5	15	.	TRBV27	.	TGTGCCAGCAGTTTATTTTGGGGGGGCGCGGAGACCCAGTACTTC	CASSLFWGGAETQYF
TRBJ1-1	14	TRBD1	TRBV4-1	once	TGCGCCAGCAGCCATATGACAGGGGACACTGAAGCTTTCTTT	CASSHMTGDTEAFF
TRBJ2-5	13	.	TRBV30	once	TGTGCCTGGGAAAGGGGCAACCAAGAGACCCAGTACTTC	CAWERGNQETQYF